This T cell receptor (beta chain) was obtained from a study of early T cells in non-severe SARS-CoV-2 infection (dated by TCRdb to 2020 to 2022). General notes on the study: Bulk RNA from unsorted whole blood was used for TCR sequencing, so alpha and beta chains could not be paired.

This clonotype was detected many times. What this receptor recognizes is not known. The record has no base qualities; no much larger clone is one base away. The library was obtained by 5' RACE. Sequencing relied on a NextSeq 500. To correct for sequencing error and PCR bias, the TCR library protocol tagged individual cDNA molecules with unique molecular identifiers. TCR alpha and beta chains were both sequenced, and the abundances of alpha and beta sequences in each sample were closely correlated with each other. Concerning the study's data processing: V gene, J gene and CDR3 annotation of TCR sequences was performed with Decombinator V4. Expanded TCRs were defined as changing significantly between any two time points under a Poisson model with p below 0.0001. Abundances of TCRs were expressed as counts per million after normalisation to the total number of TCRs sequenced in each sample. MAIT TCRs were defined by TRAV1-2 paired with TRAJ12, TRAJ20 or TRAJ33, and iNKT TCRs by TRAV10 paired with TRAJ18. VDJdb, accessed on 1 November 2021, was searched for TCRs annotated for CMV, EBV and SARS-CoV-2, and TCRs annotated for more than one antigen were excluded. TCRdb handled the public reads itself, with Q25 trimming in fastp and clone calling in MiXCR, and kept productive beta chains. Rows are combined by CDR3 protein, so each entry shows the most common genes and DNA. The V and J calls were determined by TCRdb, not by the authors. This sample holds tens of thousands of distinct CDR3 sequences; approximately 4% were observed only once. Roughly 3% of the sample goes to the ten largest clones.

The CDR3 contains 15 residues, cysteine and phenylalanine counted. Just CDR3 DNA is preserved here, 45 bases in frame from base 1. CDR1 and CDR2, looked up from the germline V gene, are SGHRS and YFSETQ. The junction carries 11 bases between V and J, which are trimmed by 4 bases and 1 base respectively. Study-wide conclusions, independent of this receptor: VDJdb matching was skewed toward anti-spike CD8 responses, so virus-specific expansions were likely underestimated and private and CD4 specificities were missed.

A case-control design nested within a healthcare worker cohort in London, UK, was used, with weekly nasopharyngeal swab PCR tests and blood sampling performed. Between 23 and 31 March 2020, the week of the UK lockdown, healthcare workers were enrolled and then followed up weekly for as long as 16 weeks. Sequenced: whole blood. The source of this sequence is an adult who was a healthcare worker with PCR-confirmed SARS-CoV-2 infection or an uninfected control (not recorded which). The rearranged chain carries TRBV5-1 and TRBJ2-2; no D gene call is confident. This receptor carries the CDR3 CASSPPRLNTGELFF. Here is the DNA: TGCGCCAGCAGCCCCCCACGGCTGAACACCGGGGAGCTGTTTTTT.